The present T cell receptor beta chain was sequenced within a study of siplizumab effects on memory and regulatory T cells. Assay used: immunoSEQ multiplex PCR; TCRdb lists only in-frame clones, some missing. Of about 120,000 clones in the sample, 90% to 95% are singletons; the top ten hold roughly 1.8%. V was trimmed by 5 bases and J by 3 bases, leaving 19 bases between them. The CDR3 extends over 16 amino acids. CDR1 is SGHVS, CDR2 FNYEAQ, per germline. The sample comprised non-Treg CD4+ T cells sorted from blood. The sequence was obtained from a human donor in good health. The rearrangement joins TRBV7-6 to TRBJ2-5; tentatively, D is TRBD2 (6 bases). The CDR3 sequence: CASSPRLVRREETQYF. The CDR3, as DNA: TGTGCCAGCAGCCCCAGACTAGTAAGGAGGGAAGAGACCCAGTACTTC.